This T cell receptor beta chain was sequenced for a study of neurological immune-mediated disorders. TCRdb fed the 5' RACE reads into MiXCR, producing one record per CDR3 protein. This repertoire shows roughly 120,000 distinct CDR3 sequences, 3.2% found once; its top ten account for 1% to 1.5%. This clonotype is deemed medium-sized. Its antigen is as yet unknown. The unsorted libraries originated from 2 million PBMCs kept at -80 C. Findings and limits, study-wide: HTLV-1-associated myelopathy led in TCR clonal expansion, while multiple sclerosis ranked lowest, below healthy controls. CDR3 amino acid sequences found in expanded clones were never shared across subjects, suggesting private repertoires in all groups.

The TCR was taken from a woman in her twenties or thirties with multiple sclerosis. The material sequenced was PBMCs.

This chain's CDR3 is CASTLFGEQFF. The CDR3 nucleotides are TGTGCCAGCACCCTCTTTGGTGAGCAGTTCTTC. This chain connects TRBV12-3 or TRBV12-4 to TRBJ2-1, with no clear D. The CDR3 runs to 11 residues. The V and J ends lost 7 bases and 9 bases respectively, with 10 bases between them.